A selection of T cell receptor beta chains follows, all from one sample in a study of cytomegalovirus exposure and HLA in healthy donors. Measured with immunoSEQ multiplex PCR; TCRdb has only the in-frame clones, and not every one. The sample consists of around 99,000 clones, almost 75% of them appearing once. Source material: PBMCs. The receptors shown here come from a man aged 35 to 55 in good health and CMV-seronegative. CDR3s include the opening cysteine and the closing phenylalanine or tryptophan. The D gene is left open where the match is weak. Only part of the rows carry a size: once, few, many, or a class if the clone is expanded.

v_call,j_call,clone_size,d_call,cdr3_aa,cdr3_nt
TRBV29-1,TRBJ1-2,few,TRBD1,CSVRRQGARGYTF,TGCAGCGTCCGCAGACAGGGGGCCCGCGGCTACACCTTC
TRBV10-2,TRBJ2-1,many,TRBD2,CASSGPPVRLAGGRGEQFF,TGCGCCAGCAGTGGACCCCCCGTTCGGTTAGCGGGGGGGCGGGGTGAGCAGTTCTTC
TRBV28,TRBJ2-7,NA,NA,CASSLGGGYEQYF,TGTGCCAGCAGTTTAGGGGGCGGCTACGAGCAGTACTTC
TRBV11-3,TRBJ2-7,NA,NA,CASSSSEWPYEQYF,TGTGCCAGCAGCTCCAGTGAATGGCCCTACGAGCAGTACTTC
TRBV9,TRBJ2-3,few,TRBD2,CASSLIAAGGTDTQYF,TGTGCCAGCAGCCTAATTGCCGCGGGGGGCACAGATACGCAGTATTTT
TRBV5-6,TRBJ2-3,NA,TRBD1,CASSAIDRGNTDTQYF,TGTGCCAGCAGCGCCATCGACAGGGGAAACACAGATACGCAGTATTTT
TRBV27,TRBJ1-3,NA,TRBD1,CASSYTSGQGNTIYF,TGTGCCAGCAGTTATACCTCGGGACAGGGAAACACCATATATTTT
TRBV7-2,TRBJ2-7,once,NA,CASSLLTGYEQYF,TGTGCCAGCAGCTTACTCACGGGCTACGAGCAGTACTTC
TRBV9,TRBJ2-2,NA,TRBD2,CASSVDGGGYTGELFF,TGTGCCAGCAGCGTCGACGGGGGGGGCTACACCGGGGAGCTGTTTTTT
TRBV25-1,TRBJ2-7,NA,NA,CASSEAEDFYEQYF,TGTGCCAGCAGTGAGGCTGAAGATTTCTACGAGCAGTACTTC
TRBV11-3,TRBJ2-3,NA,NA,CASSRRGTDSTDTQYF,TGTGCCAGCAGCCGACGCGGGACCGATAGCACAGATACGCAGTATTTT
TRBV7-9,TRBJ2-3,NA,TRBD2,CASSLGTSGDSDTQYF,TGTGCCAGCAGCTTAGGGACTAGCGGGGATTCAGATACGCAGTATTTT
TRBV4-3,TRBJ2-6,NA,NA,CASSQGGASGANVLTF,TGCGCCAGCAGCCAAGGAGGAGCCTCTGGGGCCAACGTCCTGACTTTC
TRBV5-8,TRBJ2-3,NA,TRBD1,CASSFRDRVSTDTQYF,TGTGCCAGCAGCTTTCGTGACAGGGTCTCCACAGATACGCAGTATTTT
TRBV7-2,TRBJ1-1,NA,NA,CASSHSGSEAFF,TGTGCCAGCAGCCACAGTGGCTCTGAAGCTTTCTTT
TRBV19,TRBJ2-5,NA,TRBD1,CASSGGQGIGETQYF,TGTGCCAGTAGTGGGGGACAGGGCATCGGGGAGACCCAGTACTTC
TRBV13,TRBJ2-7,NA,TRBD1,CASSFIQGVQREQYF,TGTGCCAGCAGCTTTATACAGGGGGTCCAGCGGGAGCAGTACTTC
TRBV5-1,TRBJ1-1,NA,NA,CASSLVPLGIGGTEAFF,TGCGCCAGCAGCTTGGTGCCGCTGGGAATCGGAGGAACTGAAGCTTTCTTT
TRBV29-1,TRBJ2-7,NA,TRBD1,CSVSGGLGYEQYF,TGCAGCGTTTCAGGGGGCCTAGGCTACGAGCAGTACTTC
TRBV2,TRBJ1-3,NA,TRBD1,CASKIQGAWGNTIYF,TGTGCCAGCAAAATACAGGGGGCGTGGGGAAACACCATATATTTT
TRBV5-6,TRBJ2-1,NA,TRBD1,CASRGPPNEQFF,TGTGCCAGTAGGGGGCCCCCTAATGAGCAGTTCTTC
TRBV2,TRBJ1-5,NA,NA,CASSETGGGQPQHF,TGTGCCAGCAGTGAAACGGGGGGAGGTCAGCCCCAGCATTTT
TRBV18,TRBJ1-1,NA,NA,CARSPITEQPYTEAFF,TGTGCCCGCTCACCAATCACGGAACAGCCTTACACTGAAGCTTTCTTT
TRBV9,TRBJ2-5,once,NA,CASSSQAQETQYF,TGTGCCAGCAGCTCCCAGGCCCAAGAGACCCAGTACTTC
TRBV9,TRBJ1-1,NA,NA,CASSVGGVGEAFF,TGTGCCAGCAGCGTAGGCGGGGTTGGTGAAGCTTTCTTT
TRBV6-5,TRBJ2-7,NA,TRBD2,CASTPPGGYEQYF,TGTGCCAGCACCCCCCCGGGGGGTTACGAGCAGTACTTC
TRBV27,TRBJ1-1,few,NA,CASSLFPSPNTEAFF,TGTGCCAGCAGTTTATTCCCGAGTCCGAACACTGAAGCTTTCTTT
TRBV6-1,TRBJ2-4,few,TRBD2,CASREVYGGNIQYF,TGTGCCAGCCGGGAGGTCTACGGGGGAAACATTCAGTACTTC
TRBV18,TRBJ2-2,NA,TRBD2,CASSSSGTSPITGELFF,TGTGCCAGCTCATCCTCCGGGACTAGCCCTATCACCGGGGAGCTGTTTTTT
TRBV27,TRBJ1-2,NA,NA,CASSFVGGIPNYGYTF,TGTGCCAGCAGTTTTGTCGGGGGAATACCTAACTATGGCTACACCTTC
TRBV5-6,TRBJ2-3,NA,NA,CASSLLQATDTQYF,TGTGCCAGCAGCTTGCTACAGGCTACAGATACGCAGTATTTT
TRBV5-1,TRBJ2-7,NA,TRBD1,CASSTGTGGSYEQYF,TGCGCCAGCAGCACAGGGACAGGGGGCTCCTACGAGCAGTACTTC
TRBV27,TRBJ1-6,NA,TRBD1,CASSPTTGNGSPLHF,TGTGCCAGCAGTCCAACGACAGGGAATGGCTCACCCCTCCACTTT
TRBV5-6,TRBJ1-2,few,NA,CASSTAALTYGYTF,TGTGCCAGCAGTACGGCGGCACTCACCTATGGCTACACCTTC
TRBV6-4,TRBJ2-3,once,NA,CASSDSFRGGNTQYF,TGTGCCAGCAGTGACTCCTTTAGGGGTGGGAATACGCAGTATTTT
TRBV5-8,TRBJ2-7,NA,TRBD2,CASSEGLDYEQYF,TGTGCCAGCAGCGAGGGACTAGACTACGAGCAGTACTTC
TRBV9,TRBJ2-7,NA,TRBD1,CASSARDSVYEQYF,TGTGCCAGCAGCGCCCGGGACAGCGTTTACGAGCAGTACTTC